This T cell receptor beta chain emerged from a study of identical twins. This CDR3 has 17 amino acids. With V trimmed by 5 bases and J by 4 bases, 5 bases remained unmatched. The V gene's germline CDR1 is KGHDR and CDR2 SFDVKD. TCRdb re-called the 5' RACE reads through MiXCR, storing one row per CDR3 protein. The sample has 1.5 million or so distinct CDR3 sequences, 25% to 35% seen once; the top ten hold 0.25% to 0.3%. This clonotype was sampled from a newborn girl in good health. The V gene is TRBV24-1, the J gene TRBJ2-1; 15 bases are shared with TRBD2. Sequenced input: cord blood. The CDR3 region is CATSGGLAGGTYNEQFF. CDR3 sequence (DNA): TGTGCCACCAGTGGAGGACTAGCGGGAGGGACTTACAATGAGCAGTTCTTC.